This passage covers 19 T cell receptor beta chains from one sample sequenced in a study of T cell repertoires in cytomegalovirus infection. TCRdb reprocessed the reads via MiXCR and lists one record per CDR3 protein. This sample has roughly 280,000 distinct CDR3 sequences, with 22% found just once. Their antigens are not known. The specimen was cultured PBMCs, collected from culture after CMV antigen stimulation. The receptor set was obtained from a human donor in good health (CMV status not recorded). Some clones in this sample may be carry-over from other donors' samples.

In its sample, this clonotype was seen a few times. The chain links TRBV20-1 to TRBJ2-2, with a weak D call TRBD1 (5 bases). CDR1 DFQATT and CDR2 SNEGSKA come from the germline V gene (reference sequence). The CDR3 spans 11 residues. The CDR3 DNA reads TGCGCCGGGCTCAGGGCCCGGGAGCTGTTTTTT. It is translated as CAGLRARELFF.

This clonotype has at least ten counts. The chain joins TRBV7-2 to TRBJ1-6, with unresolved D. The germline CDR1 and CDR2 sequences are SGHTA and FQGNSA. This CDR3 has 12 residues. V gave up 3 bases and J gave up 6 bases, with 3 bases separating them. CDR3 residues: CASSLVNSPLHF. For the CDR3, the DNA is TGTGCCAGCAGCTTGGTTAATTCACCCCTCCACTTT.

The chain carries TRBV12-3 or TRBV12-4 and TRBJ2-2; D unclear. Trimming pared 6 bases from V and 6 bases from J, leaving 11 bases between. This CDR3 comprises 13 residues. The CDR3 is CASSSFGAGELFF. CDR3 in DNA: TGTGCCAGCAGCTCGTTTGGGGCCGGGGAGCTGTTTTTT.

The CDR3 coding sequence is TGTGCCAGCAGTTTAAGGAGGGGAACTAACTATGGCTACACCTTC. This codes for CASSLRRGTNYGYTF. This chain uses TRBV12-3 or TRBV12-4 with TRBJ1-2; maybe TRBD1 (5 bases). V shed 2 bases and J shed 0 bases, with 10 bases lying between them. The CDR3 consists of 15 residues.

This clonotype was recorded many times. The chain is built from TRBV6-1 and TRBJ2-3, with 14 bases identical to TRBD2. V lost 6 bases, J lost 6 bases, and 5 bases stayed unmatched. Germline values: CDR1 MNHNS, CDR2 SASEGT. This CDR3 is 15 amino acids long. The CDR3 DNA reads as TGTGCCAGCAGAGGACTAGCGGGAGGTCGGGATACGCAGTATTTT. Protein sequence: CASRGLAGGRDTQYF.

This clonotype was found many times. V and J are TRBV7-2 and TRBJ2-7; maybe TRBD1 (7 bases). Germline CDR1 SGHTA, CDR2 FQGNSA. V was pared by 5 bases and J by 5 bases, with 16 bases between. The CDR3 has 14 residues. The CDR3 protein is CASSTRQGGNEQYF. CDR3 DNA: TGTGCCAGCAGCACCCGACAGGGAGGAAACGAGCAGTACTTC.

The chain employs TRBV18 and TRBJ2-1; a possible D gene is TRBD2 (5 bases). Per germline, CDR1 KGHSH and CDR2 LQKENI. The V end was cut by 2 bases, the J end by 0 bases, with 5 bases between. CDR3 length: 14 residues. Here the CDR3 DNA reads TGTGCCAGCTCACCAGGACTCTCCTACAATGAGCAGTTCTTC. It specifies CASSPGLSYNEQFF. Drawing the rest from reference TRBV18 and TRBJ2-1, the complete variable domain is NAGVMQNPRHLVRRRGQEARLRCSPMKGHSHVYWYRQLPEEGLKFMVYLQKENIIDESGMPKERFSAEFPKEGPSILRIQQVVRGDSAAYFCASSPGLSYNEQFFGPGTRLTVL.

The chain couples TRBV12-3 or TRBV12-4 to TRBJ1-2; TRBD1 is a possible D gene (6 bases). Trimming removed 6 bases from V and 1 base from J, with 18 bases in between. This CDR3 has 16 amino acids. CDR3 region: CASSRYGTTLNYGYTF. CDR3 DNA: TGTGCCAGCAGCCGCTATGGGACAACACTTAACTATGGCTACACCTTC.

This clonotype was seen a handful of times. V usage is TRBV14 and J usage is TRBJ2-5; a possible D gene is TRBD1 (6 bases). The CDR3 is made up of 15 amino acids. Per the germline V gene, CDR1 is SGHDN and CDR2 is FVKESK. The ends were cut back, 4 bases at V and 4 bases at J, with 16 bases in the middle. The DNA for the CDR3 is TGTGCCAGCAGCCCCCTAGGGGGTCCAGGAGAGACCCAGTACTTC. It yields the protein CASSPLGGPGETQYF.

In this sample, this clonotype turned up a few times. This sequence joins TRBV12-3 or TRBV12-4 and TRBJ2-7, with no clear D. This CDR3 region has 14 residues. V lost 7 bases and J lost 5, with 18 bases in between. The chain's CDR3 is CASTTGLSRDEQYF. In DNA, the CDR3 is TGTGCCAGCACTACGGGCCTGTCTCGGGACGAGCAGTACTTC.

This clonotype was picked up a small number of times. V and J are TRBV29-1 and TRBJ2-7; possibly TRBD1 or TRBD2 for D (5 bases each). The CDR3 length is 16 residues. Germline V CDR1 and CDR2: SQVTM, ANQGSEA. The V end was cut by 5 bases, the J end by 5 bases, with 25 bases between. DNA of the CDR3: TGCAGCGTTTTACCTCAACCGGGGCTAGGGGACGACGAGCAGTACTTC. Translating it yields CSVLPQPGLGDDEQYF.

The chain couples TRBV12-3 or TRBV12-4 to TRBJ2-3; D is ambiguous. CDR3 length: 14 residues. V lost 6 bases to trimming and J lost 8 bases, with 18 bases between them. This chain's CDR3 is CASSPPGSFGTQYF. The CDR3 region has the DNA TGTGCCAGCAGCCCTCCGGGCAGTTTCGGTACGCAGTATTTT.

This clonotype was observed a handful of times. The CDR3 here is CSAYDRRTYNEQFF. The DNA of the CDR3 is TGCAGTGCTTACGACAGGAGAACCTACAATGAGCAGTTCTTC. The rearrangement links TRBV20-1 to TRBJ2-1; maybe TRBD1 (6 bases). The CDR3 contains 14 residues. The V end was cut by 5 bases, the J end by 2 bases, with 13 bases between. Germline V gene data show CDR1 as DFQATT and CDR2 as SNEGSKA (reference sequence).

The V gene is TRBV28, the J gene TRBJ2-7, with D possibly TRBD2 on 6 matching bases. V shed 8 bases and J shed 2 bases, with 25 bases lying between them. The germline gives CDR1 MDHEN, CDR2 SYDVKM. The CDR3 runs 17 residues. The CDR3 sequence is CASQLIGGTDAAYEQYF. CDR3 nucleotides: TGTGCCAGCCAGTTAATTGGAGGGACGGACGCCGCCTACGAGCAGTACTTC.

This clonotype was detected many times. The V gene is TRBV7-8, the J gene TRBJ1-1, with D maybe TRBD1 (5 bases). The CDR3 is made up of 15 amino acids. The germline V and J ends were trimmed by 2 bases and 4 bases, with 14 bases remaining between them. Per germline, CDR1 SGHVS and CDR2 FQNEAQ. The CDR3 region is CASSLKRGWGTEAFF. The CDR3 nucleotides read TGTGCCAGCAGCTTAAAGAGGGGCTGGGGCACTGAAGCTTTCTTT.

This clonotype was seen repeatedly, ten times or more. The V and J genes are TRBV7-2 and TRBJ2-7; 12 bases match TRBD2. J lost 0 bases, V lost 5 bases, and 2 bases had no gene match. The CDR3 sequence is 15 residues long. Germline lookup yields CDR1 SGHTA and CDR2 FQGNSA. The CDR3 bases are TGTGCCAGCAGCCTGGGACTAGCGGGCTCCTACGAGCAGTACGTC. Its protein product is CASSLGLAGSYEQYV.

The chain recombines TRBV7-9 with TRBJ2-7, with D possibly called TRBD1 or TRBD2 (5 bases each). CDR1 SEHNR and CDR2 FQNEAQ come from the germline V gene (reference sequence). The ends were cut back, 5 bases at V and 2 bases at J, with 16 bases in the middle. The CDR3 is 15 amino acids. The CDR3 protein is CASSGTPGSTYEQYF. CDR3 DNA: TGTGCCAGCAGCGGGACGCCGGGCTCCACCTACGAGCAGTACTTC.

This clonotype was counted only a few times. The chain combines TRBV18 with TRBJ2-2, with unresolved D. The ends were cut back, 0 bases at V and 1 base at J, with 6 bases in the middle. The CDR3 has 15 amino acids. Germline-derived CDR1 and CDR2 are KGHSH and LQKENI. The CDR3 here is CASSPPRKNTGELFF. The CDR3, as DNA: TGTGCCAGCTCACCACCGAGGAAGAACACCGGGGAGCTGTTTTTT.

Ten or more counts support this clonotype. V gene TRBV2 combines with J gene TRBJ2-1, with 9 bases aligning to TRBD2. Germline CDR1 SNHLY, CDR2 FYNNEI. With V trimmed by 8 bases and J by 2 bases, 7 bases remained unmatched. The CDR3 sequence is 15 residues long. The CDR3 sequence is CASRNRLAAYNEQFF. The CDR3 DNA follows: TGTGCCAGCCGGAACCGACTAGCGGCCTACAATGAGCAGTTCTTC.